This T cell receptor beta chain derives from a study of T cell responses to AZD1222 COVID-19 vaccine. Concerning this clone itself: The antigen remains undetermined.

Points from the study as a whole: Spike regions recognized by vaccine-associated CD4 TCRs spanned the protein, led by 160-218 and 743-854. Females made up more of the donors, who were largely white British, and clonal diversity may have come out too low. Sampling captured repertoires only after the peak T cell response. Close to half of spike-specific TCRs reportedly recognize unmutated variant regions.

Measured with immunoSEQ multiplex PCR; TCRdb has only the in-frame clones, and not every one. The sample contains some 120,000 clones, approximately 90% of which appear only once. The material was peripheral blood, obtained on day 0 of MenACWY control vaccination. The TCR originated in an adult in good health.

CDR3 coding DNA: TGTGCCAGCAGTATCCGACTAGGCGACACAGATACGCAGTATTTT. Its translation is CASSIRLGDTDTQYF. V usage is TRBV6-5 and J usage is TRBJ2-3; tentatively, D is TRBD2 (6 bases). V was clipped by 5 bases and J by 2 bases, with 14 bases between them. The germline V gene has CDR1 MNHEY and CDR2 SVGAGI. The CDR3 length is 15 residues.